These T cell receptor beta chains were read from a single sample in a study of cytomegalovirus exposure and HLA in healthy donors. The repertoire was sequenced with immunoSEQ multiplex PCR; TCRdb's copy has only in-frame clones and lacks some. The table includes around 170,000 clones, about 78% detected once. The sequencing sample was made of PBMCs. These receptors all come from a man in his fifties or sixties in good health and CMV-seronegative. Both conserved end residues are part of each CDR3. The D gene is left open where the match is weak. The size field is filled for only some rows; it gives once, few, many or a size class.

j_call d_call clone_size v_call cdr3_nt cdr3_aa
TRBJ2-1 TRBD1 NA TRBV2 TGTGCCAGCAGTAACGACAGGGGGGTCTACAATGAGCAGTTCTTC CASSNDRGVYNEQFF
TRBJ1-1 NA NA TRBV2 TGTGCCAGCAGTGAAGCGCTTCAGAGGAAGGAAGCTTTCTTT CASSEALQRKEAFF
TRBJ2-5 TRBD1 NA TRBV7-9 TGTGCCAGCAGCGACAGGGAGTTTCAAGAGACCCAGTACTTC CASSDREFQETQYF
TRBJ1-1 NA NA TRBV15 TGTGCCACCAGCAGAGACTCGGGAACTGAAGCTTTCTTT CATSRDSGTEAFF
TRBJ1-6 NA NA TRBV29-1 TGCAGCGTGGGACACGGCGATGGCAATTCACCCCTCAACTTT CSVGHGDGNSPLNF
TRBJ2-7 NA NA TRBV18 TGTGCCAGCTCAGTTGGACAGTACTCCTACGAGCAGTACTTC CASSVGQYSYEQYF
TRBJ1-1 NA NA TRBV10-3 TGTGCCATCAGTGACCAGGTGAACACTGAAGCTTTCTTT CAISDQVNTEAFF
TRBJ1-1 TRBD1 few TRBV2 TGTGCCAGCAGGGACAGGCGTGAAGCTTTCTTT CASRDRREAFF
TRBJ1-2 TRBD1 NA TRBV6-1 TGTGCCAGCAGTAAGTCCGGGACAGGGGACTATGGCTACACCTTC CASSKSGTGDYGYTF
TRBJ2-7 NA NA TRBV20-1 TGCAGTGCTAGAGCATCCACGGGGCAGTACTTC CSARASTGQYF
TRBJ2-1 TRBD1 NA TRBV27 TGTGCCAGCAGCTCCTCACAGGGGGTCTACAATGAGCAGTTCTTC CASSSSQGVYNEQFF
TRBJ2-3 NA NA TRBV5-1 TGCGCCAGCAGCTTGGGCGAGCGGGCGGATACGCAGTATTTT CASSLGERADTQYF
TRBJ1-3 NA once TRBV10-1 TGCGCCAGCAGTGCAGGGGCCTCTGGAAACACCATATATTTT CASSAGASGNTIYF
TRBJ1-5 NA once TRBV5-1 TGCGCCAGCAGCTTGGGAGTTTTGAGCAATCAGCCCCAGCATTTT CASSLGVLSNQPQHF
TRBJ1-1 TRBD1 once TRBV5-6 TGTGCCAGCAGCTTGGCGACAGGGGTCATGAACACTGAAGCTTTCTTT CASSLATGVMNTEAFF
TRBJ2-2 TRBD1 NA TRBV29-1 TGCAGCGTTGACCCGACAGGGGGCGGAAACACCGGGGAGCTGTTTTTT CSVDPTGGGNTGELFF
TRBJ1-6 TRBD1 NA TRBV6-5 TGTGCCAGCAGGATCCGGGACAGGGGTTCCCCCCTCCACTTT CASRIRDRGSPLHF
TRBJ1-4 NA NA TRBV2 TGTGCCAGCAGTATCACCCTGGACATTGTTAATGAAAAACTGTTTTTT CASSITLDIVNEKLFF
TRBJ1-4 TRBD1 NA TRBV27 TGTGCCAGCAGTTTATCGGGGACAGTTGCTAATGAAAAACTGTTTTTT CASSLSGTVANEKLFF
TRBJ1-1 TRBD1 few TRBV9 TGTGCCAGCAGCGCCGGGACAGTGAACACTGAAGCTTTCTTT CASSAGTVNTEAFF
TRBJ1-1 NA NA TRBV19 TGTGCCAGTAGTACAGCTGGGGCGAACACTGAAGCTTTCTTT CASSTAGANTEAFF
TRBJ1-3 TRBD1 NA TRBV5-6 TGTGCCAGCAGCGCGACAGGGTCTGGAAACACCATATATTTT CASSATGSGNTIYF
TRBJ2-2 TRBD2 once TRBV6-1 TGTGCCAGCAGTGCTCATTCCGGGACTAGCGGGAGTGCGAACACCGGGGAGCTGTTTTTT CASSAHSGTSGSANTGELFF
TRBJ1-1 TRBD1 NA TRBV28 TGTGCCAGCAGTTTAGGGACAGGGGGAAGCACTGAAGCTTTCTTT CASSLGTGGSTEAFF
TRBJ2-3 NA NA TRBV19 TGTGCCAGTAGTCTCGTCCTTCGGGGGACTAGCACAGATACGCAGTATTTT CASSLVLRGTSTDTQYF
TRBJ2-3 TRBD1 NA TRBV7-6 TGTGCCAGCAGCCCGGGGGACAGGGTTGTAAATACGCAGTATTTT CASSPGDRVVNTQYF
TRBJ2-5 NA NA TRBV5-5 TGTGCCAGCAGCTTTAGGGGGTTAGAGACCCAGTACTTC CASSFRGLETQYF
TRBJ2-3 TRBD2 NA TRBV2 TGTGCCAGCCGGCTAGCGGGGGGGAAGGGGGCAGATACGCAGTATTTT CASRLAGGKGADTQYF
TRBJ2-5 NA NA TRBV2 TGTGCCAGCAGTGCAAGGGGATTAGGGGAGACCCAGTACTTC CASSARGLGETQYF
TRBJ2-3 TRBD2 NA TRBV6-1 TGTGCCAGCAGTGAGTCCAGCGGGCTAGCGGCTAGCACAGATACGCAGTATTTT CASSESSGLAASTDTQYF
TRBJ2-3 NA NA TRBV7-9 TGTGCCAGCAGCGCATCACTAGGCTTACTCGCAGATACGCAGTATTTT CASSASLGLLADTQYF
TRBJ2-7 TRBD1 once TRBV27 TGTGCCAGCAGTCCCTGGGACAGGGGTATCCAGCAGTACTTC CASSPWDRGIQQYF
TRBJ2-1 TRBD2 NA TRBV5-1 TGCGCCAGCAGCTGGACTAGCGGGGGCCAATACAATGAGCAGTTCTTC CASSWTSGGQYNEQFF
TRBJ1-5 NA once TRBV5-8 TGTGCCAGCAGCTTGGAAGGCCTTAGCAATCAGCCCCAGAATTTT CASSLEGLSNQPQNF
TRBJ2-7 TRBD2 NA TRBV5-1 TGCGCCAGCAGCTTGGGAGTAGCGGGGGGGCTCGAGCAGTACTTC CASSLGVAGGLEQYF
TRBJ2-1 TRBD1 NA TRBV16 TGTGCCAGCAGCCAATCCAGACAGGGGCAGAATGAGCAGTTCTTC CASSQSRQGQNEQFF
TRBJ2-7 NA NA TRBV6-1 TGTGCCACACAGGGTACGTTGGGCGAGCAGTACTTC CATQGTLGEQYF
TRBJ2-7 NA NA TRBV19 TGTGCCAGTAGTACGGCCGTGCTGCGGGAGCAGTACTTC CASSTAVLREQYF
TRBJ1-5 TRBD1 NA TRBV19 TGTGCCAGTAGTGCCGGGACAGGGAACAATCAGCCCCAGCATTTT CASSAGTGNNQPQHF
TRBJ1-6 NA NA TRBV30 TGTGCCTGGACGCGGGAAAATTCACCCCTCCACTTT CAWTRENSPLHF
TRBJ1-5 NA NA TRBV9 TGTGCCAGCAGCGTAGCCCTAGATCAGCCCCAGCATTTT CASSVALDQPQHF
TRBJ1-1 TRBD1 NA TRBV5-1 TGCGCCAGCAGCTTGAGGACAGTACAGGGGGGAGGTGAAGCTTTCTTT CASSLRTVQGGGEAFF
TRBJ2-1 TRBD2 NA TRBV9 TGTGCCAGCAGCGCTCCCCCTAGCGGGGGATACAATGAGCAGTTCTTC CASSAPPSGGYNEQFF
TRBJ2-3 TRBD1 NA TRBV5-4 TGTGCCAGCAGCTCGGGGACAGGGGAAATCCCAGATACGCAGTATTTT CASSSGTGEIPDTQYF
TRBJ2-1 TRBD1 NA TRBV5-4 TGTGCCAGCCGCTGGGACAGGGAGGGGAATGAGCAGTTCTTC CASRWDREGNEQFF
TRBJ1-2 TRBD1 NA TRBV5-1 TGCGCCAGCAGCCTGGACAGGGACATGGGTGGCTACACCTTC CASSLDRDMGGYTF
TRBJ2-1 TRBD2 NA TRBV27 TGTGCCAGCACAAGTCGTAACAGCGGGAGATGGAATGAGCAGTTCTTC CASTSRNSGRWNEQFF
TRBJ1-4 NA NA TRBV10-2 TGCGCCAGCAGTGTCGGTGAAAAACTGTTTTTT CASSVGEKLFF
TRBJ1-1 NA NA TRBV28 TGTGCCAGCAACCCTCCCGGCGGTATCCCTGAAGCTTTCTTT CASNPPGGIPEAFF
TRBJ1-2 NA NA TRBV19 TGTGCCAGTAGTCAGGAGGGTAACTATGGCTACACCTTC CASSQEGNYGYTF
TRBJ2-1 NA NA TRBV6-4 TGTGCCAGCAGTGTGGAGAGCGCCAATGAGCAGTTCTTC CASSVESANEQFF